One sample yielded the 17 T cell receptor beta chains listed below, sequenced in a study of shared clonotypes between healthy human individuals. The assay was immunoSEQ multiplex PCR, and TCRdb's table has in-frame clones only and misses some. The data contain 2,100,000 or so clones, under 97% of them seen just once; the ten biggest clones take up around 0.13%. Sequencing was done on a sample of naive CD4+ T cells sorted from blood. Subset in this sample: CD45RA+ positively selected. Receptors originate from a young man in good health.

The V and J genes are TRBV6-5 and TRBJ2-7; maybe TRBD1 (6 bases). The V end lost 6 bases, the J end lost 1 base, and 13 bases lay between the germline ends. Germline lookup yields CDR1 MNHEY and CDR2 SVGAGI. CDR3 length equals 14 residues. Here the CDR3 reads CASRFGTSSYEQYF. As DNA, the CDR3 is TGTGCCAGCAGATTCGGGACATCGTCCTACGAGCAGTACTTC.

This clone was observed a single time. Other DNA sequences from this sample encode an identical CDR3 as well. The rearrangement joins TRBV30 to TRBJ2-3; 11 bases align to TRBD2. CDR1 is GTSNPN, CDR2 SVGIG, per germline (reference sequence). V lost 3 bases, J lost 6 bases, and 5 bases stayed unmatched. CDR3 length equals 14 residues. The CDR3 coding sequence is TGTGCCTGGAGACTAGCGGGAGCAGCGGATACGCAGTATTTT. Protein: CAWRLAGAADTQYF.

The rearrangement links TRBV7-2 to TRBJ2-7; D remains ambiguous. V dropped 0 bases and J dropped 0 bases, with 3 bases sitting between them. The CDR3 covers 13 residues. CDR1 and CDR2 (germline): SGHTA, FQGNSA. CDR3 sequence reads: CASSLALSYEQYF. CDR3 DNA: TGTGCCAGCAGCTTAGCTCTCTCCTACGAGCAGTACTTC.

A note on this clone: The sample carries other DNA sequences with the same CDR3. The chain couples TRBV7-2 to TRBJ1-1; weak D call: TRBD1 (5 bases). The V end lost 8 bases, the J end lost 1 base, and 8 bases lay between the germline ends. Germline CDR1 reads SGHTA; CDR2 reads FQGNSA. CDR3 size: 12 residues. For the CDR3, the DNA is TGTGCCAGCGGAACAGGGAACACTGAAGCTTTCTTT. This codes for CASGTGNTEAFF. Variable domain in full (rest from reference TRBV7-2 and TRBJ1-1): GAGVSQSPSNKVTEKGKDVELRCDPISGHTALYWYRQSLGQGLEFLIYFQGNSAPDKSGLPSDRFSAERTGGSVSTLTIQRTQQEDSAVYLCASGTGNTEAFFGQGTRLTVV.

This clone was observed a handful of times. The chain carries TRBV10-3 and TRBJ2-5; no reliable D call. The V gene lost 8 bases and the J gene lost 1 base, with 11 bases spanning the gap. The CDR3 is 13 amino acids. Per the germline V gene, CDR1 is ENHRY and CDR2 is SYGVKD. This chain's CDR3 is CAIGPVLQETQYF. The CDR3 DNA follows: TGTGCCATCGGTCCGGTACTCCAAGAGACCCAGTACTTC.

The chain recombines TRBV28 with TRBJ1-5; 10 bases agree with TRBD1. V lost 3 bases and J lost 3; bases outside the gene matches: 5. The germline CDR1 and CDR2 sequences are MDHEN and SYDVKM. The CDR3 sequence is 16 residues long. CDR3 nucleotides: TGTGCCAGCAGTTTCCGACAGGGGGCTAACAATCAGCCCCAGCATTTT. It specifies CASSFRQGANNQPQHF.

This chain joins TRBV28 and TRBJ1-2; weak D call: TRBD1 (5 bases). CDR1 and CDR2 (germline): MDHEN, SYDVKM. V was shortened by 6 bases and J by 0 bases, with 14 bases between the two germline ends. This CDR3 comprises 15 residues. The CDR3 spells CASRPGETANYGYTF. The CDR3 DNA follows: TGTGCCAGCAGACCGGGGGAGACAGCTAACTATGGCTACACCTTC.

The CDR3 spells CASNTGSDSPLHF. The CDR3 DNA reads as TGTGCCAGCAATACAGGGTCGGATTCACCCCTCCACTTT. V is TRBV19 and J is TRBJ1-6, with a possible D match to TRBD1 (6 bases). Germline CDR1 and CDR2: LNHDA and SQIVND (reference sequence). The V end lost 9 bases, the J end lost 8 bases, and 14 bases lay between the germline ends. The length of the CDR3 is 13 residues. Supplemented by reference TRBV19 and TRBJ1-6, the full variable domain reads DGGITQSPKYLFRKEGQNVTLSCEQNLNHDAMYWYRQDPGQGLRLIYYSQIVNDFQKGDIAEGYSVSREKKESFPLTVTSAQKNPTAFYLCASNTGSDSPLHFGNGTRLTVT.

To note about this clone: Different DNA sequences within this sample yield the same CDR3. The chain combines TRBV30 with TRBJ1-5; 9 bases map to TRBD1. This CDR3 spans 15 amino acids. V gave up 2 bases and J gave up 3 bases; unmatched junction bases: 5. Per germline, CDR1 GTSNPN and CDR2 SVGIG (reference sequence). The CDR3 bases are TGTGCCTGGAGTTCCGGGACAGGGACCAATCAGCCCCAGCATTTT. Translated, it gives CAWSSGTGTNQPQHF.

CDR3 sequence: CASSERGEFGYTF. The DNA of the CDR3 is TGTGCCAGCAGTGAAAGGGGGGAGTTCGGCTACACCTTC. The chain recombines TRBV6-1 with TRBJ1-2, with D perhaps TRBD1 (6 bases). CDR3 size: 13 residues. V was shortened by 2 bases and J by 8 bases, with 12 bases between the two germline ends. Germline assignment: CDR1 MNHNS and CDR2 SASEGT.

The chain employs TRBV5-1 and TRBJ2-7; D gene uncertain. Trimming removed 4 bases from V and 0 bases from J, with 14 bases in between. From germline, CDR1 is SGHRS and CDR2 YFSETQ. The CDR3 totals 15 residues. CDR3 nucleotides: TGCGCCAGCAGCCCCAGAAGTGAGTACTCCTACGAGCAGTACTTC. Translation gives CASSPRSEYSYEQYF.

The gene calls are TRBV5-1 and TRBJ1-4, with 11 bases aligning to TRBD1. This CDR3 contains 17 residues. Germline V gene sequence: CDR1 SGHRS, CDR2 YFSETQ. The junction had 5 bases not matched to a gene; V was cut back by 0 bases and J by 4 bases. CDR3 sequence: CASSLAGTGGGNEKLFF. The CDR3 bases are TGCGCCAGCAGCTTGGCCGGGACAGGGGGAGGTAATGAAAAACTGTTTTTT.

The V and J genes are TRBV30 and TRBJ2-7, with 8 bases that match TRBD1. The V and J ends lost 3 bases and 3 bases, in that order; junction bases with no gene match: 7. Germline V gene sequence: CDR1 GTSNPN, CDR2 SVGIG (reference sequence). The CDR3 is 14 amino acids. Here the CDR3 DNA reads TGTGCCTGGAGGAGGACAGGGACTTACTACGAGCAGTACTTC. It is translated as CAWRRTGTYYEQYF.

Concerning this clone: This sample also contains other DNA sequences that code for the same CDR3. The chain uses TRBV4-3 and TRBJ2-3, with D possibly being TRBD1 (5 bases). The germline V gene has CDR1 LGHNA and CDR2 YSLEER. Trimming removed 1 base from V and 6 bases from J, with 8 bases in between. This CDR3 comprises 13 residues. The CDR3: CASSQGPGDTQYF. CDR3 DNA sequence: TGCGCCAGCAGCCAAGGCCCAGGGGATACGCAGTATTTT.

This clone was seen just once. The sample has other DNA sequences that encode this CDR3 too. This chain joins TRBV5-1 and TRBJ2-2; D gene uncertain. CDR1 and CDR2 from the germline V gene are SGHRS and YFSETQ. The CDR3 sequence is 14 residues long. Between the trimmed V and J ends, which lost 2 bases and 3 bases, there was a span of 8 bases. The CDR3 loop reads CASSFSGDTGELFF. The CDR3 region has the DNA TGCGCCAGCAGCTTTAGTGGGGACACCGGGGAGCTGTTTTTT. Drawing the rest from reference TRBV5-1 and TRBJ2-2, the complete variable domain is KAGVTQTPRYLIKTRGQQVTLSCSPISGHRSVSWYQQTPGQGLQFLFEYFSETQRNKGNFPGRFSGRQFSNSRSEMNVSTLELGDSALYLCASSFSGDTGELFFGEGSRLTVL.

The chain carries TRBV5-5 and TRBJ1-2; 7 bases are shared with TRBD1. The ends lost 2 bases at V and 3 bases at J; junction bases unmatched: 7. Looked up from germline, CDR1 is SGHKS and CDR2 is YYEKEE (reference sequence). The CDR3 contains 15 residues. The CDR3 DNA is TGTGCCAGCAGCTTACAAGGGGGCTTCGACTATGGCTACACCTTC. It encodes CASSLQGGFDYGYTF.

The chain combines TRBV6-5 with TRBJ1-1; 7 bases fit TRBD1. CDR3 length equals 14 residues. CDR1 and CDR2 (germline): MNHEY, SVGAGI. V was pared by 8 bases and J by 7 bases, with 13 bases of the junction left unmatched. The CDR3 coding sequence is TGTGCCAGCCGAAGTCCAGGGAGGACAGGTGAAGCTTTCTTT. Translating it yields CASRSPGRTGEAFF.